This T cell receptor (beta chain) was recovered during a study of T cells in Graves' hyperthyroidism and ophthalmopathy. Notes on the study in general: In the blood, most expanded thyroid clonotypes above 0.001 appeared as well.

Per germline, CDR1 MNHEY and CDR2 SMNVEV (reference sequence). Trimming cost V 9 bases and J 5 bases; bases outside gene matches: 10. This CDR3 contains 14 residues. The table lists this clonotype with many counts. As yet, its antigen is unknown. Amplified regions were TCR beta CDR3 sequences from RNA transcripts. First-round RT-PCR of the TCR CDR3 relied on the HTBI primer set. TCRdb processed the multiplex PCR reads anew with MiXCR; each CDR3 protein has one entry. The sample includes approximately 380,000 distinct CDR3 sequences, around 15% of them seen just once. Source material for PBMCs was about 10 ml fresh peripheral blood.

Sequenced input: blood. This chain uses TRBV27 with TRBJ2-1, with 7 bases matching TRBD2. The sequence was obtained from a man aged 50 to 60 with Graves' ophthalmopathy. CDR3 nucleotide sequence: TGTGCCAGTAAGGAGGCGGGAGCTCACAATGAGCAGTTCTTC. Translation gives CASKEAGAHNEQFF.